In this sample, the clone carrying this T cell receptor (beta chain) turned up once. The sample originates from a study of blood T cell repertoires in COVID-19. Study background: Spain, Italy and the United States supplied samples that represented acute and convalescent COVID-19. T cells, B-cell-depleted T cells, or PBMCs provided the cDNA or gDNA that served as material.

Between the trimmed V and J ends, which lost 8 bases and 5 bases, there was a span of 21 bases. CDR3 length: 15 amino acids. CDR1 and CDR2 (germline): MNHEY, SVGAGI. Clones were sequenced by immunoSEQ multiplex PCR, and TCRdb holds only the in-frame ones, with some missing. The profile shows fewer than 120,000 clones, around 74% of them singletons. This sequence joins TRBV6-5 and TRBJ2-5; tentatively, D is TRBD1 (6 bases). This clonotype originated in a woman aged 60-70 years with acute or convalescent COVID-19. The material sequenced was peripheral blood. CDR3 region: CASAAKYRELETQYF. In DNA, the CDR3 is TGTGCCAGCGCAGCCAAGTACAGGGAGCTGGAGACCCAGTACTTC.